This T cell receptor (beta chain) came from a study of identifying expanded T cells in peripheral blood. General study findings and limits: Across healthy donors, higher total template counts meant significantly greater roughly two-week count variance.

Collection occurred without any documented infections or immune events in donors. The CDR3 runs 13 residues. Looked up from germline, CDR1 is SQVTM and CDR2 is ANQGSEA. After removal of 3 bases from V and 6 bases from J, the junction contained 7 bases not matched to a gene. Using immunoSEQ multiplex PCR, the repertoire was profiled, and TCRdb retains in-frame clones only, with some absent. The sample includes approximately 100,000 clones, roughly 90% of them seen just once. Note on this clone: Its antigen is as yet unknown.

Sequencing was done on a sample of blood. The receptor was isolated from a person aged 18 to 70 in good health. The chain is built from TRBV29-1 and TRBJ2-5; TRBD2 matches 7 bases. CDR3 coding DNA: TGCAGCGTTGAGGGACTACCTCAACAGACCCAGTACTTC. It codes for CSVEGLPQQTQYF.